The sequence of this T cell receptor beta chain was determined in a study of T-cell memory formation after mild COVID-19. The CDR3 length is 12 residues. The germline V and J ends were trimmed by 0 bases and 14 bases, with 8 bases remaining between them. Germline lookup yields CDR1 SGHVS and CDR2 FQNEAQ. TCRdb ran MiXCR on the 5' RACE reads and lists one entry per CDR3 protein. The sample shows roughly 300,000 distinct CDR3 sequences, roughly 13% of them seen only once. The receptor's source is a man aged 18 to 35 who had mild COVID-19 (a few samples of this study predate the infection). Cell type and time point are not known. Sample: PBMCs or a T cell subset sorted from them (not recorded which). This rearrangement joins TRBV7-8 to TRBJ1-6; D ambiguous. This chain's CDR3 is CASSLAGETLHF. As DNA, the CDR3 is TGTGCCAGCAGCTTAGCTGGCGAGACCCTCCACTTT.